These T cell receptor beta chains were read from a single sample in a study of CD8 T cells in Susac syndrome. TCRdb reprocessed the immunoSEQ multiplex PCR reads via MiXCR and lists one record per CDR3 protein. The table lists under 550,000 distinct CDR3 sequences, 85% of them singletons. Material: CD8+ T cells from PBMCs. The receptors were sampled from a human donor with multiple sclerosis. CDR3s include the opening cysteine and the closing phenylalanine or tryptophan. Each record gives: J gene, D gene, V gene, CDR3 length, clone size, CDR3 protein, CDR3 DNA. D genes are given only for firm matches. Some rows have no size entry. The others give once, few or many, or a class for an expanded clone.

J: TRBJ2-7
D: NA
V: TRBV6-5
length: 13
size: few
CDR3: CASSYRHNDEQYF
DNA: TGTGCCAGCAGTTACCGGCATAACGACGAGCAGTACTTC

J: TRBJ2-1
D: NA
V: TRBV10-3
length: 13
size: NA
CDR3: CAISESVYNEQFF
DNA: TGTGCCATCAGTGAGTCCGTCTACAATGAGCAGTTCTTC

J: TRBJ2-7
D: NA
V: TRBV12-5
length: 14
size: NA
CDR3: CASGIQEVGGEQYF
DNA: TGTGCTAGTGGCATTCAAGAGGTCGGGGGCGAGCAGTACTTC

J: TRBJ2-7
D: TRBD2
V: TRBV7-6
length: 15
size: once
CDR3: CASSPSGGAYDEQYF
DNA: TGTGCCAGCAGCCCTAGCGGGGGGGCTTACGACGAGCAGTACTTC

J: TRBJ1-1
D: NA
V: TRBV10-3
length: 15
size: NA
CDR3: CAISESSGPNTEAFF
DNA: TGTGCCATCAGTGAGTCGTCGGGCCCGAACACTGAAGCTTTCTTT

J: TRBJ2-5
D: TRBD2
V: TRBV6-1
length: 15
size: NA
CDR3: CASSLGLAGGETQYF
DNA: TGTGCCTCTTCGTTAGGACTAGCGGGAGGAGAGACCCAGTACTTC

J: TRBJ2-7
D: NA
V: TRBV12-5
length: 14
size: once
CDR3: CASGLANSGYEQYF
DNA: TGTGCTAGTGGTTTGGCCAATAGCGGCTACGAGCAGTACTTC

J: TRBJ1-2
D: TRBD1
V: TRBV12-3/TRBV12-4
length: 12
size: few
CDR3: CASSTTGGGYTF
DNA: TGTGCCAGCAGTACTACAGGGGGCGGCTACACCTTC

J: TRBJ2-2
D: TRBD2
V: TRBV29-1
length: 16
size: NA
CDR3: CSVEILFEGGTGELFF
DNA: TGCAGCGTTGAAATCTTGTTTGAGGGAGGGACCGGGGAGCTGTTTTTT

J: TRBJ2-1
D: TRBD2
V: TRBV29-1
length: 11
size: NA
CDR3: CSAVLADEQFF
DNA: TGCAGCGCCGTACTAGCGGATGAGCAGTTCTTC

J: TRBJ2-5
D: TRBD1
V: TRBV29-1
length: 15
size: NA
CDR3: CSVEDLGTGQETQYF
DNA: TGCAGCGTTGAAGATCTCGGGACAGGGCAAGAGACCCAGTACTTC

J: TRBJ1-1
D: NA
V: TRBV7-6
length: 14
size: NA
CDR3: CSSSLDQWGTEAFF
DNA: TGTAGCAGCAGCTTAGACCAGTGGGGCACTGAAGCTTTCTTT

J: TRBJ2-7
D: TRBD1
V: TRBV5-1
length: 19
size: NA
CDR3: CASSLGQGRTLGDSYEQYF
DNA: TGCGCCAGCAGCCTGGGACAGGGACGGACCCTGGGTGACTCCTACGAGCAGTACTTC

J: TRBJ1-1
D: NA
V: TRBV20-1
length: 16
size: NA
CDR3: CSARDGVAGTITEAFF
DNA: TGCAGTGCTAGAGATGGGGTGGCGGGGACAATCACTGAAGCTTTCTTT

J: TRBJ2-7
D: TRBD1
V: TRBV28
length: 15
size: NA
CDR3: CASSPIRDRGYEQYF
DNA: TGTGCCAGCAGCCCGATCCGGGACAGGGGGTACGAGCAGTACTTC

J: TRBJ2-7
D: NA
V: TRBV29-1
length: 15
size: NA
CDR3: CSVEEVPGLGREQYF
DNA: TGCAGCGTTGAGGAGGTGCCTGGCCTAGGCCGCGAGCAGTACTTC

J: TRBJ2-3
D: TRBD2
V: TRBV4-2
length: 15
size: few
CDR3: CASSQGGLAADTQYF
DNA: TGTGCCAGCAGCCAAGGCGGACTAGCCGCAGATACGCAGTATTTT

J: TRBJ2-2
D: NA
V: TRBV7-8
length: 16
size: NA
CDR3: CASSLEVQGMVGELFF
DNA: TGTGCCAGCAGCTTAGAGGTCCAGGGAATGGTCGGGGAGCTGTTTTTT

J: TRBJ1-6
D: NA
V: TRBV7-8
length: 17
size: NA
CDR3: CASSLALAVSYNSPLHF
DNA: TGTGCCAGCAGCTTAGCGCTTGCGGTTAGCTATAATTCACCCCTCCACTTT

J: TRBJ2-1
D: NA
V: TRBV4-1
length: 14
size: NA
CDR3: CASSQEIGGNEQFF
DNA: TGCGCCAGCAGCCAAGAGATCGGGGGCAATGAGCAGTTCTTC

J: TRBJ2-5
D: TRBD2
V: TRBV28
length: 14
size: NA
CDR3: CASSWLAEQETQYF
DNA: TGTGCCAGCAGTTGGCTAGCGGAGCAAGAGACCCAGTACTTC

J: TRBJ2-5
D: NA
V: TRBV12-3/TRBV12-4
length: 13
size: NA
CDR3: CASKGITKETQYF
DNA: TGTGCCAGCAAAGGCATAACGAAAGAGACCCAGTACTTC

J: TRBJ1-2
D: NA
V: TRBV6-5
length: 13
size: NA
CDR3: CASSYVLGKGYTF
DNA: TGTGCCAGCAGTTACGTGCTGGGGAAGGGCTACACCTTC

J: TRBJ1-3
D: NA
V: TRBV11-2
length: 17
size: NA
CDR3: CASSLAPGGSSGNTIYF
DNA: TGTGCCAGCAGCTTAGCCCCCGGCGGGAGCTCTGGAAACACCATATATTTT

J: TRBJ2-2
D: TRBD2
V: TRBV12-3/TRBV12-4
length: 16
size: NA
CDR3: CASTPLSGGRTGELFF
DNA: TGTGCCAGCACCCCTCTCTCGGGGGGGAGGACCGGGGAGCTGTTTTTT

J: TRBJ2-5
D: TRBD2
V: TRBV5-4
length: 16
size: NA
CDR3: CASSTGLAGGQETQYF
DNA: TGTGCCAGCAGCACGGGACTAGCGGGGGGGCAAGAGACCCAGTACTTC

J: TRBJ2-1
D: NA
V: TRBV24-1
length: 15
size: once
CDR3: CATTPGHISYNEQFF
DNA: TGTGCCACCACGCCGGGACATATCTCCTACAATGAGCAGTTCTTC

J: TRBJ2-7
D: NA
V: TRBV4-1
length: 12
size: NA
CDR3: CASSQVTTEQYF
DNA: TGCGCCAGCAGCCAAGTCACAACAGAGCAGTACTTC

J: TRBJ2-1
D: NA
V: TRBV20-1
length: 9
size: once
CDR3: CSAGREQFF
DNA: TGCAGTGCAGGGAGAGAGCAGTTCTTC

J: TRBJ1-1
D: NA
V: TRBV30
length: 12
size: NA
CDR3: CAWSNGRLEAFF
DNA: TGTGCCTGGAGTAACGGACGGCTTGAAGCTTTCTTT

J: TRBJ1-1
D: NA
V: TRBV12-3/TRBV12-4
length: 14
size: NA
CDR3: CASSLQGPTSKAFF
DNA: TGTGCCAGCAGTCTCCAGGGACCCACTTCAAAAGCTTTCTTT

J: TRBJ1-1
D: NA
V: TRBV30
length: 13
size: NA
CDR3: CAWATQGWTEAFF
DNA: TGTGCCTGGGCAACCCAGGGGTGGACTGAAGCTTTCTTT

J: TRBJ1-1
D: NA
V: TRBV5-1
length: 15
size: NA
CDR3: CASSLEGGRGTEAFF
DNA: TGCGCCAGCAGCTTGGAAGGGGGAAGAGGAACTGAAGCTTTCTTT

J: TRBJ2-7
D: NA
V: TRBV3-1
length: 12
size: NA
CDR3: CASSQGYYEQYF
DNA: TGTGCCAGCAGCCAAGGGTACTACGAGCAGTACTTC

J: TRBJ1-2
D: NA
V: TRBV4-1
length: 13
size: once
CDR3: CASSHPDSYGYTF
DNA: TGCGCCAGCAGCCATCCGGACAGCTATGGCTACACCTTC

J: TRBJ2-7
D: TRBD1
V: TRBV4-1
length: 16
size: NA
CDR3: CASSQASTGALYEQYF
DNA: TGCGCCAGCAGCCAAGCTTCGACAGGGGCCCTCTACGAGCAGTACTTC

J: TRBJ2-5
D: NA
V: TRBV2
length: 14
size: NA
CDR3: CASSGPTGARTQYF
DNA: TGTGCCAGCAGTGGGCCGACAGGTGCAAGGACCCAGTACTTC

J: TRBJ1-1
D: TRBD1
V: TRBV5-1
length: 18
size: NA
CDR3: CASSLGDRGPQPNTEAFF
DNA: TGCGCCAGCAGCTTGGGGGACAGGGGGCCCCAACCGAACACTGAAGCTTTCTTT

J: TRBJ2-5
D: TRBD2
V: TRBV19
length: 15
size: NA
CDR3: CASSIVSGSTETQYF
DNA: TGTGCCAGTAGTATAGTTAGCGGGAGTACAGAGACCCAGTACTTC

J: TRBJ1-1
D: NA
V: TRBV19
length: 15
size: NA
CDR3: CASSTRQSMNTEAFF
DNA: TGTGCCAGTAGTACCCGACAGAGCATGAACACTGAAGCTTTCTTT

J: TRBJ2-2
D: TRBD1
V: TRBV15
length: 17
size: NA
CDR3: CATSRRGQGLVPGELFF
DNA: TGTGCCACCAGCAGACGGGGACAGGGTTTGGTACCAGGGGAGCTGTTTTTT

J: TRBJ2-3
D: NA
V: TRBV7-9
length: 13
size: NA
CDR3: CASRLDRPDTQYF
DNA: TGTGCCAGCAGACTAGACAGACCCGATACGCAGTATTTT

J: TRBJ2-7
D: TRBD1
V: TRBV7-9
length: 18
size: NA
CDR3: CASRDGTGDSHFLYEQYF
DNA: TGTGCCAGCAGAGACGGGACAGGAGATTCCCATTTCCTCTACGAGCAGTACTTC

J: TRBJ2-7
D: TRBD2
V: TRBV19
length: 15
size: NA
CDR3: CASSIDLAEAYEQYF
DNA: TGTGCCAGTAGTATAGATCTAGCGGAGGCCTACGAGCAGTACTTC

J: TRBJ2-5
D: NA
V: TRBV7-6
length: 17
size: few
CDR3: CASSPGMWIDRSETQYF
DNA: TGTGCCAGCAGCCCTGGGATGTGGATTGATCGGTCGGAGACCCAGTACTTC

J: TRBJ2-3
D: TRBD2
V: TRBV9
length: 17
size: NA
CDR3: CASSPRGKREGTDTQYF
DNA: TGTGCCAGCAGCCCCCGGGGGAAGCGGGAGGGCACAGATACGCAGTATTTT

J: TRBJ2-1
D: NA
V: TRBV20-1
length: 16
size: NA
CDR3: CSAREILVSSLDEQFF
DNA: TGCAGTGCTAGAGAAATACTAGTATCCTCCCTCGATGAGCAGTTCTTC

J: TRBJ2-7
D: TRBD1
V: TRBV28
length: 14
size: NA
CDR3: CASSGGTGLYEQYF
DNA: TGTGCCAGCAGTGGGGGGACAGGACTCTACGAGCAGTACTTC

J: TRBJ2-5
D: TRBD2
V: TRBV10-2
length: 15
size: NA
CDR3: CASRTTGGFQETQYF
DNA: TGCGCCAGCAGAACAACGGGGGGTTTTCAAGAGACCCAGTACTTC

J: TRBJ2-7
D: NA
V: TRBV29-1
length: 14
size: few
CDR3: CSVVEGLEVSEQYF
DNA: TGCAGCGTCGTAGAGGGACTGGAGGTGAGCGAGCAGTACTTC

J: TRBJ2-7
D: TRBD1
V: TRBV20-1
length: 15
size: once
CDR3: CSALIRTGAYYEQYF
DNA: TGCAGTGCTTTGATTAGGACAGGGGCTTACTACGAGCAGTACTTC

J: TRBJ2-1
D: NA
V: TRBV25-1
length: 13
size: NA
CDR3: CTSSPLVTTEQFF
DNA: TGTACCAGCAGTCCACTAGTTACGACTGAGCAGTTCTTC

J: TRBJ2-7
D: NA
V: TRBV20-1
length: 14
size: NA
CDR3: CSARVDNTAYEQYF
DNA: TGCAGTGCTAGAGTGGACAATACCGCCTACGAGCAGTACTTC

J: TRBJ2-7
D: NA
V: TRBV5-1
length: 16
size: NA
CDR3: CASSLYGADDIDEQYF
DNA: TGCGCCAGCAGCTTGTATGGCGCGGACGACATCGACGAGCAGTACTTC

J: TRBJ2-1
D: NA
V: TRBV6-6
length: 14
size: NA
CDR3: CASSNTGPLNEQFF
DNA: TGTGCCAGCAGTAATACGGGACCCCTAAATGAGCAGTTCTTC

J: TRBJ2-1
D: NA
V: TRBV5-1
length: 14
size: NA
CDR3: CASSLWGGGNEQFF
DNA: TGCGCCAGCAGCTTGTGGGGTGGTGGCAATGAGCAGTTCTTC

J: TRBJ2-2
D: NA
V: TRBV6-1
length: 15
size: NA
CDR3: CASSDGTVDTGELFF
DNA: TGTGCCAGCAGTGACGGGACGGTAGACACCGGGGAGCTGTTTTTT

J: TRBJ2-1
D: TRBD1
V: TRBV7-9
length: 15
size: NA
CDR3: CASVDLDRDNNEQFF
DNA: TGTGCCAGCGTGGATCTGGACAGGGACAACAATGAGCAGTTCTTC